These 27 T cell receptor beta chains originate from one sample sequenced in a study of cytomegalovirus exposure and HLA in healthy donors. TCRdb's table, derived via immunoSEQ multiplex PCR, lists solely in-frame clones and lacks some. The table shows 100,000 to 150,000 clones, with about nine tenths occurring only once. Material: PBMCs. The receptors derive from a young man in good health and CMV-seronegative.

This chain links TRBV15 with TRBJ2-7; TRBD1 matches 7 bases. The germline V gene encodes CDR1 LNHNV and CDR2 YYDKDF (reference sequence). This CDR3 region has 13 residues. The trim removed 11 bases at V and 1 base at J, leaving 8 bases unmatched. The DNA for the CDR3 is TGTGCCTCCCGACAGGGTCGGTCCTACGAGCAGTACTTC. It is translated as CASRQGRSYEQYF.

This rearrangement joins TRBV7-4 to TRBJ1-3; D might be TRBD1 (5 bases). The CDR3 loop spans 16 amino acids. V lost 6 bases to trimming and J lost 4 bases, with 19 bases between them. Germline V CDR1 and CDR2: SGHVT, SQSDAQ. The CDR3 DNA reads as TGTGCCAGCAGGGGGGATCGCGGGGCTGACGGAAACACCATATATTTT. It specifies CASRGDRGADGNTIYF.

This chain uses TRBV5-1 with TRBJ1-1, with 7 bases aligning to TRBD1. The CDR3 is 18 residues long. V lost 7 bases and J lost 1; bases outside the gene matches: 19. CDR1 and CDR2 (germline): SGHRS, YFSETQ. The DNA for the CDR3 is TGCGCCAGCGGATCGCGTTCGGTTCCGGGACAGAAGAACACTGAAGCTTTCTTT. Its protein product is CASGSRSVPGQKNTEAFF.

V is TRBV2 and J is TRBJ2-1; 10 bases match TRBD2. CDR3 length equals 14 residues. Germline V gene lookup returns CDR1 SNHLY and CDR2 FYNNEI. The ends lost 10 bases at V and 5 bases at J; junction bases unmatched: 8. In DNA form, the CDR3 reads TGTGCCACCAAAGGGACTAGCGTGAACAATGAGCAGTTCTTC. This encodes CATKGTSVNNEQFF.

V is TRBV30 and J is TRBJ2-1; possibly TRBD2 for D (5 bases). The germline V gene has CDR1 GTSNPN and CDR2 SVGIG (reference sequence). The V gene lost 2 bases and the J gene lost 4 bases, with 9 bases spanning the gap. The length of the CDR3 is 13 residues. DNA of the CDR3: TGTGCCTGGAGTAGCGGACTTTACAATGAGCAGTTCTTC. It specifies CAWSSGLYNEQFF.

The rearrangement links TRBV30 to TRBJ1-1; no clear D. Germline assignment: CDR1 GTSNPN and CDR2 SVGIG (reference sequence). The CDR3 sequence is 11 residues long. The V end lost 1 base, the J end lost 12 bases, and 12 bases lay between the germline ends. The CDR3 DNA is TGTGCCTGGAGTGGAGAGGGCACTCCTTTCTTT. Its protein product is CAWSGEGTPFF. Full variable domain (missing parts from reference TRBV30 and TRBJ1-1): SQTIHQWPATLVQPVGSPLSLECTVEGTSNPNLYWYRQAAGRGLQLLFYSVGIGQISSEVPQNLSASRPQDRQFILSSKKLLLSDSGFYLCAWSGEGTPFFGQGTRLTVV.

The chain carries TRBV4-1 and TRBJ1-3, with a weak D call TRBD1 (6 bases). CDR1 MGHRA and CDR2 YSYEKL come from the germline V gene. V was clipped by 1 base and J by 1 base, with 14 bases between them. The CDR3 spans 17 residues. The CDR3 loop is CASSQVRGLESGNTIYF. The CDR3 DNA follows: TGCGCCAGCAGCCAAGTCAGGGGATTGGAGTCTGGAAACACCATATATTTT.

This chain links TRBV6-5 with TRBJ2-7; the D gene is possibly TRBD1 (6 bases). This CDR3 comprises 13 residues. Trimming took 6 bases from V and 3 from J, leaving 12 bases between them. CDR1 and CDR2 from the germline V gene are MNHEY and SVGAGI. As DNA, the CDR3 is TGTGCCAGCAGAGGGACAAAGCACTACGAGCAGTACTTC. Amino acid sequence: CASRGTKHYEQYF.

The chain joins TRBV4-3 to TRBJ2-7, with TRBD1 identical over 9 bases. The germline V gene has CDR1 LGHNA and CDR2 YSLEER. The CDR3 covers 13 residues. V was clipped by 6 bases and J by 6 bases; unmatched bases: 6. The CDR3 reads CASSRDRASEQYF. The CDR3 DNA is TGCGCCAGCAGTCGGGACAGGGCTAGCGAGCAGTACTTC.

The table lists this clone with a count of one. The V gene is TRBV7-3, the J gene TRBJ2-4; no clear D. Looked up from germline, CDR1 is SGHTA and CDR2 is FQGTGA. The CDR3 length is 15 residues. V lost 5 bases and J 0 bases, leaving 11 bases between the germline ends. CDR3 nucleotide sequence: TGTGCCAGCAGCCCTCTCCCCCTAGCCAAAAACATTCAGTACTTC. Translation: CASSPLPLAKNIQYF.

The chain has TRBV18 and TRBJ1-5; D is unclear. Germline CDR1 reads KGHSH; CDR2 reads LQKENI. The CDR3 is 13 amino acids. V lost 3 bases and J lost 7, with 10 bases in between. CDR3 in amino acids: CASSPGLSQPQHF. The CDR3 nucleotides read TGTGCCAGCTCACCTGGTCTAAGCCAGCCCCAGCATTTT.

The gene calls are TRBV19 and TRBJ2-1; 11 nucleotides align to TRBD2. The V and J ends lost 3 bases and 13 bases, in that order; junction bases with no gene match: 5. Germline V gene data show CDR1 as LNHDA and CDR2 as SQIVND (reference sequence). This CDR3 is 13 amino acids long. As DNA, the CDR3 is TGTGCCAGTAGTATCATAGCGGGAGGGCCCCAGTTCTTC. This translates into CASSIIAGGPQFF.

This chain uses TRBV5-1 with TRBJ2-7, with D unresolved. Germline CDR1 SGHRS, CDR2 YFSETQ. The CDR3 extends over 15 amino acids. Trimming removed 0 bases from V and 2 bases from J, with 12 bases in between. The CDR3 loop reads CASSLEIAAPYEQYF. DNA for the CDR3: TGCGCCAGCAGCTTGGAAATAGCAGCTCCCTACGAGCAGTACTTC.

V usage is TRBV11-2 and J usage is TRBJ1-1; D gene uncertain. In germline, CDR1 is SGHAT, CDR2 FQNNGV. CDR3 length equals 18 residues. Trimming took off 5 bases at V and 0 bases at J, with 22 bases between the two ends. The CDR3 sequence: CASSPSRGLILMNTEAFF. Here the CDR3 DNA reads TGTGCCAGCAGCCCCTCACGAGGACTGATTTTAATGAACACTGAAGCTTTCTTT.

The chain links TRBV30 to TRBJ2-7, with TRBD1 matching over 9 bases. Germline CDR1 is GTSNPN and CDR2 is SVGIG (reference sequence). Germline trimming cut 1 base from V and 1 base from J; bases unmatched to any gene: 5. The CDR3 length is 15 residues. The CDR3 nucleotides read TGTGCCTGGAGTGGAATGACAGGGGGATCCTACGAGCAGTACTTC. This gives the protein CAWSGMTGGSYEQYF.

The J gene is TRBJ2-1, the V gene TRBV30; 9 bases line up with TRBD1. Germline V CDR1 and CDR2: GTSNPN, SVGIG (reference sequence). The ends lost 4 bases at V and 8 bases at J; junction bases unmatched: 6. CDR3 length equals 13 residues. The CDR3 coding sequence is TGTGCCTGGAACCATGGACAGGGGCATGAGCAGTTCTTC. It encodes CAWNHGQGHEQFF.

The sample holds a few counts of this clone. The V and J genes are TRBV6-5 and TRBJ1-5; D unresolved. CDR1 and CDR2 from the germline V gene are MNHEY and SVGAGI. The ends were cut back, 10 bases at V and 0 bases at J, with 16 bases in the middle. This CDR3 region has 15 residues. The CDR3 is CATKLSGYSNQPQHF. CDR3 nucleotides: TGTGCCACTAAGTTATCGGGTTATAGCAATCAGCCCCAGCATTTT.

This clone is a singleton in its sample. The chain combines TRBV6-5 with TRBJ2-5, with D unresolved. V gave up 1 base and J gave up 5 bases, with 8 bases separating them. This CDR3 is 13 amino acids long. Germline CDR1 reads MNHEY; CDR2 reads SVGAGI. The CDR3 DNA sequence: TGTGCCAGCAGTTACTACCACTTGGAGACCCAGTACTTC. It is translated as CASSYYHLETQYF.

The genes are TRBV4-1 and TRBJ2-3, with TRBD2 identical over 12 bases. The V segment lost 0 bases and the J segment 0 bases; nucleotides outside the gene matches: 10. Germline V gives CDR1 MGHRA, CDR2 YSYEKL. CDR3 length: 20 residues. For the CDR3, the DNA is TGCGCCAGCAGCCAAGAGACTAGCGGGAGACCGGGACGTAGCACAGATACGCAGTATTTT. This sequence encodes CASSQETSGRPGRSTDTQYF.

This clone was recorded once. This chain links TRBV5-4 with TRBJ1-1, with a tentative D call TRBD1 (5 bases). Germline loops: CDR1 SGHNT, CDR2 YYREEE (reference sequence). The CDR3 is 15 residues long. V was shortened by 0 bases and J by 3 bases, with 12 bases between the two germline ends. The CDR3 loop is CASSLARGGYTEAFF. The DNA for the CDR3 is TGTGCCAGCAGCTTGGCGCGTGGGGGGTACACTGAAGCTTTCTTT.

This clone was detected only a few times. The V call is TRBV20-1, the J call TRBJ1-1; 7 bases align to TRBD1. The CDR3 consists of 11 residues. CDR1 is DFQATT, CDR2 SNEGSKA, per germline (reference sequence). V trimming: 3 bases; J trimming: 7 bases; junction bases outside the gene matches: 2. In DNA form, the CDR3 reads TGCAGTGCTAGTGGGGACAGTGAAGCTTTCTTT. Translated, it gives CSASGDSEAFF.

V is TRBV4-1 and J is TRBJ2-2; 7 nucleotides agree with TRBD1. The CDR3 is made up of 16 amino acids. The germline CDR1 and CDR2 sequences are MGHRA and YSYEKL. The V gene end was trimmed by 0 bases and the J gene end by 5 bases; junction bases not matched to a gene: 6. CDR3 loop: CASSQEEGAVTGELFF. The CDR3 region has the DNA TGCGCCAGCAGCCAAGAAGAGGGGGCCGTGACCGGGGAGCTGTTTTTT.

This clone was found once. This chain uses TRBV27 with TRBJ1-1; a possible D gene is TRBD1 (5 bases). Germline assignment: CDR1 MNHEY and CDR2 SMNVEV (reference sequence). The V gene lost 3 bases and the J gene lost 0 bases, with 11 bases spanning the gap. This CDR3 spans 15 amino acids. The CDR3 is CASSLGRYMNTEAFF. The CDR3 DNA is TGTGCCAGCAGTTTGGGGCGTTATATGAACACTGAAGCTTTCTTT.

The chain is built from TRBV30 and TRBJ1-5; possibly TRBD1 for D (5 bases). Germline CDR1 is GTSNPN and CDR2 is SVGIG (reference sequence). The CDR3 covers 15 residues. V was pared by 3 bases and J by 6 bases, with 18 bases between. The CDR3 is CAWSLGSLRGQPQHF. CDR3 bases: TGTGCCTGGAGCTTGGGAAGCCTAAGGGGTCAGCCCCAGCATTTT.

CDR3 sequence: CSVTGPLYNEQFF. In nucleotides, the CDR3 is TGCAGCGTTACAGGGCCTCTATACAATGAGCAGTTCTTC. The J gene is TRBJ2-1, the V gene TRBV29-1, with D possibly matching TRBD1 (6 bases). The CDR3 has 13 residues. Germline V CDR1 and CDR2: SQVTM, ANQGSEA. V dropped 5 bases and J dropped 4 bases, with 12 bases sitting between them.

V and J are TRBV6-1 and TRBJ1-5; D uncertain. The CDR3 has 17 amino acids. V shed 1 base and J shed 2 bases, with 15 bases lying between them. Germline V gene sequence: CDR1 MNHNS, CDR2 SASEGT. The CDR3 reads CASSEGSGGWGNQPQHF. DNA for the CDR3: TGTGCCAGCAGTGAAGGTAGCGGAGGCTGGGGCAATCAGCCCCAGCATTTT.

This chain joins TRBV11-3 and TRBJ2-7, with D possibly TRBD1 on 6 matching bases. CDR3 length: 13 amino acids. The V gene's germline CDR1 is SGHNT and CDR2 YENEEA. V gave up 2 bases and J gave up 7 bases, with 12 bases separating them. The CDR3 loop is CASSLSGAREQYF. In DNA, the CDR3 is TGTGCCAGCAGCTTATCAGGGGCGCGGGAGCAGTACTTC. The full variable domain, its missing parts supplied by reference TRBV11-3 and TRBJ2-7, is EAGVVQSPRYKIIEKKQPVAFWCNPISGHNTLYWYLQNLGQGPELLIRYENEEAVDDSQLPKDRFSAERLKGVDSTLKIQPAELGDSAVYLCASSLSGAREQYFGPGTRLTVT.